The T cell receptor beta chain described here comes from a study of T-cell memory formation after mild COVID-19. Trimming cost V 5 bases and J 4 bases; bases outside gene matches: 5. The CDR3 runs 14 residues. With respect to this clonotype: What it binds is unknown.

From the 5' RACE reads, TCRdb called clonotypes with MiXCR, one entry per CDR3 protein. The sample lists about 200,000 distinct CDR3 sequences, around 15% occurring once. Study-wide points: A subset of responding clones appeared in pre-infection memory, suggesting cross-reactive memory joined. Contracting clones from day 15 to 85 had balanced CD4/CD8; later expanders favoured CD4+. SARS-CoV-2 specificity was not confirmed for second-wave clones peaking on day 37.

The receptor's source is an adult woman who had mild COVID-19 (a few samples of this study predate the infection). Cell type and time point are not known. Input material: PBMCs or a T cell subset sorted from them (not recorded which). The chain joins TRBV12-3 or TRBV12-4 to TRBJ2-7, with 10 bases fitting TRBD2. The CDR3 spells CASSELAGQYEQYF. In DNA form, the CDR3 reads TGTGCCAGCAGTGAACTAGCGGGACAATACGAGCAGTACTTC.